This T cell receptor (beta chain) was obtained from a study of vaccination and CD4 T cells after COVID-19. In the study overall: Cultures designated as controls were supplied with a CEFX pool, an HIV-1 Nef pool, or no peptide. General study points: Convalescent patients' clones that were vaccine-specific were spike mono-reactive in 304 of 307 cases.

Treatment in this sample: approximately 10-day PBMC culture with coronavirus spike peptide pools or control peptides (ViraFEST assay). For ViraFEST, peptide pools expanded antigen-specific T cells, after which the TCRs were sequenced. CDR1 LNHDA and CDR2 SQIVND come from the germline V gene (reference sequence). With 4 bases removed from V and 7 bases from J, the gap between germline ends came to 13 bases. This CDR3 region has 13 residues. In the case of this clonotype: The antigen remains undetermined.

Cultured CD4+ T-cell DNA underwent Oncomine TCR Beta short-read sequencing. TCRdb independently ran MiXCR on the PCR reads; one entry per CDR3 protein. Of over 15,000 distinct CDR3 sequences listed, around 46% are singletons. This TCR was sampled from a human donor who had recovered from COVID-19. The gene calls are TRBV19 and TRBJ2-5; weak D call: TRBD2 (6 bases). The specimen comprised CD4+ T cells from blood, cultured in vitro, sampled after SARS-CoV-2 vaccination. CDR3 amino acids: CASSTGLGGTQYF. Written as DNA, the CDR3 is TGTGCCAGTAGTACCGGATTGGGGGGGACCCAGTACTTC.